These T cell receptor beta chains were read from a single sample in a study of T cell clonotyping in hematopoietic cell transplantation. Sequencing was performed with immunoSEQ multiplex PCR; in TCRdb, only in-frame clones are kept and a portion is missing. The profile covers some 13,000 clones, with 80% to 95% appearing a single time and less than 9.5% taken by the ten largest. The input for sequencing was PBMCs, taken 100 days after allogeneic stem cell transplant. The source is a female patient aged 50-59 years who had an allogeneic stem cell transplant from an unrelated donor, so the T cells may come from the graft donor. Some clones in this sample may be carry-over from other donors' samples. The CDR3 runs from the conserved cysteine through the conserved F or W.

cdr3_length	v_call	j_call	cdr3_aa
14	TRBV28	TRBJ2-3	CASRTSGYTDTQYF
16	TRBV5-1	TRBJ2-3	CASSQPDREWTDTQYF
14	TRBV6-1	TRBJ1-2	CASTTGGKVYGYTF
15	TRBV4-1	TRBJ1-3	CASSRRPISGNTIYF
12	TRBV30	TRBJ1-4	CAWSEGYEKLFF
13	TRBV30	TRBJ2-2	CAWSVWNTGELFF
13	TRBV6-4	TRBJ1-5	CASSDSENQPQHF
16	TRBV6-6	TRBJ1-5	CASNPGQVQVWQPQHF
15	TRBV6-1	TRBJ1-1	CASTNRGGSNTEAFF
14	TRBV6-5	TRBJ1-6	CASSYSFRSSPLHF
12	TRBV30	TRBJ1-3	CAWGGLGNTIYF
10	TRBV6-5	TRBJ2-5	CATRGETQYF
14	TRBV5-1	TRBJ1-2	CASSPDRRGSGYTF